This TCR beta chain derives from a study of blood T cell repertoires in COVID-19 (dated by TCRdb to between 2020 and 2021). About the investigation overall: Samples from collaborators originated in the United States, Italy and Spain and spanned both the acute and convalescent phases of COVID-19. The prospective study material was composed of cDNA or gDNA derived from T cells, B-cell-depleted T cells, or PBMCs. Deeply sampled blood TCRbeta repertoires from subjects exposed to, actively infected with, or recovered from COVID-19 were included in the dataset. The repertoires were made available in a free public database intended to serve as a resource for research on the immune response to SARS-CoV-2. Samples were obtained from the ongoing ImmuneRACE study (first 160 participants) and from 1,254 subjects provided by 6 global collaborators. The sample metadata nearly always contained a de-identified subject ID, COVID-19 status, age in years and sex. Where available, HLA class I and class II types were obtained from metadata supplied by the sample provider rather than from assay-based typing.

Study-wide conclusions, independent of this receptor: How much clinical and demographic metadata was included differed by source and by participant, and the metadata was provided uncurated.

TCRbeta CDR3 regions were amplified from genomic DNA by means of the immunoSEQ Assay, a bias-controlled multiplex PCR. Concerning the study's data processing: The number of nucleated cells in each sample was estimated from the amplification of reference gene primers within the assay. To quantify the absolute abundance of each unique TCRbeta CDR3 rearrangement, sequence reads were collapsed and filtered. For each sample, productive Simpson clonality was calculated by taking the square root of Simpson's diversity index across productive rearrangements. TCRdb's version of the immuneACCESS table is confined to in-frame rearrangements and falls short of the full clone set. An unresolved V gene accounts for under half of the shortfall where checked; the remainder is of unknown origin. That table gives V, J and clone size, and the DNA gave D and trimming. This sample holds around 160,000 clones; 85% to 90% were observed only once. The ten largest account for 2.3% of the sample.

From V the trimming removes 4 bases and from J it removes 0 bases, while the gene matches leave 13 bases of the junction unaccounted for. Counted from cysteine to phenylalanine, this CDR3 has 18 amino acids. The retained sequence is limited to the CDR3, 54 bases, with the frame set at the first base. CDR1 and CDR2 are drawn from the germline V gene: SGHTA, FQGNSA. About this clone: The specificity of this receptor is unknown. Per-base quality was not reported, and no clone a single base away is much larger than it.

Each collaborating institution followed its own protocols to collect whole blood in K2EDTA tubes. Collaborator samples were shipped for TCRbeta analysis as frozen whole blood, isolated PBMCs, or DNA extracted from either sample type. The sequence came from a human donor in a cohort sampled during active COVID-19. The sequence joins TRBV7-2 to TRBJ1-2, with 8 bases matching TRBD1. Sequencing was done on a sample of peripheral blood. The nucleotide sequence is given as TGTGCCAGCAGCTCAATAGGACAGGGAAAGGATTCTAACTATGGCTACACCTTC. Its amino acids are CASSSIGQGKDSNYGYTF.